One and the same sample provided the 23 T cell receptor beta chains below, sequenced in a study of regulatory T cells in long-lasting Graves disease. Sequencing libraries for TCR beta were prepared with iRepertoire HTBI primers and Arm-PCR of CDR3 regions. One entry per CDR3 protein, called by TCRdb with MiXCR from the multiplex PCR reads. The sample includes 400,000 to 500,000 distinct CDR3 sequences, 22% of them seen just once. The sample's time point: persistent/refractory GD, antithyroid drugs over 5 years with positive TRAb. Researchers made the TCR library from RNA that was extracted from PBMCs. The specimen comprised peripheral blood mononuclear cells (PBMCs), sampled when the disease was refractory, from a patient treated with antithyroid drugs. Every receptor here comes from a female donor with Graves disease.

V usage is TRBV10-3 and J usage is TRBJ2-5; the match to TRBD2 covers 7 bases. V was clipped by 8 bases and J by 2 bases; unmatched bases: 8. CDR1 and CDR2 (germline): ENHRY, SYGVKD. The CDR3 totals 14 residues. The chain's CDR3 is CAIGPSGVQETQYF. As DNA, the CDR3 is TGTGCCATCGGCCCTAGCGGAGTACAAGAGACCCAGTACTTC.

This clonotype was recorded many times. The V gene is TRBV12-3 or TRBV12-4, the J gene TRBJ1-5; D is possibly TRBD1 (5 bases). This CDR3 has 14 amino acids. Trimming took 4 bases from V and 4 from J, leaving 11 bases between them. For the CDR3, the DNA is TGTGCCAGCAGTTCGGGGGTGGGGAATCAGCCCCAGCATTTT. The encoded protein is CASSSGVGNQPQHF.

The rearrangement joins TRBV19 to TRBJ1-5; D not resolved. V lost 3 bases and J 4 bases, leaving 7 bases between the germline ends. Germline assignment: CDR1 LNHDA and CDR2 SQIVND (reference sequence). The CDR3 covers 13 residues. In DNA form, the CDR3 reads TGTGCCAGTAGTATTGGTCGGAATCAGCCCCAGCATTTT. Its protein is CASSIGRNQPQHF.

The V gene is TRBV19, the J gene TRBJ1-2; D unresolved. Germline CDR1 reads LNHDA; CDR2 reads SQIVND (reference sequence). Trimming removed 2 bases at V and 1 base at J, with 8 bases between. The CDR3 sequence is 14 residues long. This CDR3 reads CASSISRGNYGYTF. DNA for the CDR3: TGTGCCAGTAGTATAAGTCGGGGTAACTATGGCTACACCTTC.

In regard to this clonotype: One end of the junction is discordant with germline, which a read error may explain. The J gene is TRBJ2-5, the V gene TRBV6-1; D unclear. Germline V gives CDR1 MNHNS, CDR2 SASEGT. This CDR3 spans 13 amino acids. DNA for the CDR3: TGTGCCAGCAGTGAAGAGGAAGAGTTGAAAGGGAACTTC. Translating it yields CASSEEEELKGNF.

The gene calls are TRBV28 and TRBJ2-7; the D call may be TRBD1 or TRBD2 (6 bases each). The CDR3 consists of 14 residues. The germline V and J ends were trimmed by 8 bases and 2 bases, with 16 bases remaining between them. Germline V gene sequence: CDR1 MDHEN, CDR2 SYDVKM. The CDR3 sequence is CASERGEAAYEQYF. The CDR3, as DNA: TGTGCCAGCGAGAGGGGGGAGGCCGCCTACGAGCAGTACTTC.

This clonotype was seen a handful of times. The chain carries TRBV25-1 and TRBJ1-6; 7 bases are a match to TRBD1. This CDR3 has 17 amino acids. Losses at the gene ends were 4 bases for V and 2 bases for J; bases not matched to a gene: 8. CDR1 and CDR2 from the germline V gene are MGHDK and SYGVNS. CDR3 DNA: TGTGCCAGCAGTGGTCAGCCTGGGACAGCCTATAATTCACCCCTCCACTTT. Translation gives CASSGQPGTAYNSPLHF.

This clonotype was recorded at least ten times. The chain employs TRBV6-1 and TRBJ1-1; D is possibly TRBD1 (5 bases). Germline V lookup: CDR1 MNHNS, CDR2 SASEGT. CDR3 length equals 13 residues. The V and J ends lost 8 bases and 6 bases respectively, with 16 bases between them. CDR3 coding DNA: TGTGCCAGCCGACGGGACGGCGGCGCTGAAGCTTTCTTT. Encoded protein: CASRRDGGAEAFF.

V and J are TRBV5-1 and TRBJ1-4, with D perhaps matching TRBD1 (6 bases). The CDR3 has 14 residues. Trimming took off 7 bases at V and 7 bases at J, with 17 bases between the two ends. Germline lookup yields CDR1 SGHRS and CDR2 YFSETQ. The CDR3 loop is CASPINRVSEKLFF. CDR3 nucleotide sequence: TGCGCCAGCCCGATTAACAGGGTATCTGAAAAACTGTTTTTT.

This clonotype was seen at least ten times. The chain joins TRBV12-3 or TRBV12-4 to TRBJ2-7, with 7 bases matching TRBD1. J lost 2 bases, V lost 8 bases, and 12 bases had no gene match. The CDR3 sequence is 15 residues long. CDR3 DNA: TGTGCCAGCGGAGGTCAGGGGGACAACCCCTACGAGCAGTACTTC. Translated, it gives CASGGQGDNPYEQYF.

This clonotype was counted ten times or more. The chain combines TRBV7-9 with TRBJ1-2; 12 bases agree with TRBD1. V trimming: 5 bases; J trimming: 0 bases; junction bases outside the gene matches: 4. Germline V lookup: CDR1 SEHNR, CDR2 FQNEAQ (reference sequence). The CDR3 runs to 16 residues. The CDR3 coding sequence is TGTGCCAGCAGCATGGGACAGGGGGCGGCTAACTATGGCTACACCTTC. Its protein is CASSMGQGAANYGYTF.

In nucleotides, the CDR3 is TGCGCCAGCAGCCAAGTGGAGGGGGCGTCGTACGAGCAGTACTTC. It encodes CASSQVEGASYEQYF. The rearrangement joins TRBV4-3 to TRBJ2-7; D perhaps matches TRBD1 (7 bases). The germline V gene has CDR1 LGHNA and CDR2 YSLEER. The CDR3 extends over 15 amino acids. The ends were cut back, 1 base at V and 4 bases at J, with 14 bases in the middle.

This clonotype was counted a few times. A much larger clone differs from this one at a single base, so this may be a read error. The gene calls are TRBV6-1 and TRBJ2-5, with a weak D call TRBD2 (7 bases). Germline-derived CDR1 and CDR2 are MNHNS and SASEGT. This CDR3 spans 14 amino acids. Trimming removed 8 bases at V and 2 bases at J, with 15 bases between. In DNA form, the CDR3 reads TGTGCCAGCGGTAAAGGGGGGGAACAAGAGACCCAGTACTTC. Translating gives CASGKGGEQETQYF.

This clonotype was seen many times. The J gene is TRBJ1-5, the V gene TRBV15, with 7 positions matching TRBD1. This CDR3 region has 15 residues. Trimming cost V 4 bases and J 3 bases; bases outside gene matches: 6. Germline V gives CDR1 LNHNV, CDR2 YYDKDF (reference sequence). CDR3 sequence reads: CATSTPGQYNQPQHF. CDR3 nucleotides: TGTGCCACCAGCACGCCGGGACAGTACAATCAGCCCCAGCATTTT. Together with reference TRBV15 and TRBJ1-5, the CDR3 gives the full variable domain: DAMVIQNPRYQVTQFGKPVTLSCSQTLNHNVMYWYQQKSSQAPKLLFHYYDKDFNNEADTPDNFQSRRPNTSFCFLDIRSPGLGDTAMYLCATSTPGQYNQPQHFGDGTRLSIL.

This clonotype appeared many times. This chain uses TRBV28 with TRBJ1-4, with D tentatively TRBD1 (5 bases). CDR3 length: 14 residues. Germline loops: CDR1 MDHEN, CDR2 SYDVKM. The V gene lost 2 bases and the J gene lost 8 bases, with 12 bases spanning the gap. DNA for the CDR3: TGTGCCAGCAGTTTAATAGGGGAGGTGGAAAAACTGTTTTTT. It specifies CASSLIGEVEKLFF.

In this sample, this clonotype turned up many times. The V gene is TRBV28, the J gene TRBJ1-1; D possibly corresponds to TRBD1 (5 bases). V lost 11 bases to trimming and J lost 1 base, with 17 bases between them. CDR1 is MDHEN, CDR2 SYDVKM, per germline. This CDR3 is 14 amino acids long. CDR3 in amino acids: CAVEPGPTNTEAFF. The CDR3 DNA follows: TGTGCCGTCGAACCGGGACCGACGAACACTGAAGCTTTCTTT. The full variable domain, completed using reference TRBV28 and TRBJ1-1, is DVKVTQSSRYLVKRTGEKVFLECVQDMDHENMFWYRQDPGLGLRLIYFSYDVKMKEKGDIPEGYSVSREKKERFSLILESASTNQTSMYLCAVEPGPTNTEAFFGQGTRLTVV.

The V call is TRBV7-2, the J call TRBJ2-1; tentatively, D is TRBD2 (6 bases). This CDR3 is 15 amino acids long. The V gene lost 1 base and the J gene lost 4 bases, with 11 bases spanning the gap. The germline V gene has CDR1 SGHTA and CDR2 FQGNSA. The CDR3 DNA reads TGTGCCAGCAGCTTAGATGCTAGCGTATACAATGAGCAGTTCTTC. The encoded protein is CASSLDASVYNEQFF.

The chain uses TRBV12-3 or TRBV12-4 and TRBJ2-2; D ambiguous. This CDR3 region has 16 residues. V lost 7 bases and J 4 bases, leaving 19 bases between the germline ends. CDR3 sequence reads: CASTQGRWASTGELFF. The DNA for the CDR3 is TGTGCCAGCACCCAAGGTCGATGGGCTAGCACCGGGGAGCTGTTTTTT.

This clonotype was observed at least ten times. This chain links TRBV20-1 with TRBJ1-4; possibly TRBD1 for D (6 bases). This CDR3 has 14 amino acids. The V end was cut by 0 bases, the J end by 7 bases, with 12 bases between. Germline lookup yields CDR1 DFQATT and CDR2 SNEGSKA (reference sequence). The CDR3 nucleotides are TGCAGTGCTAGAGAAGCAGGGGACGGTGAAAAACTGTTTTTT. Residues: CSAREAGDGEKLFF.

This clonotype was observed at least ten times. This chain uses TRBV11-2 with TRBJ2-4, with 8 bases aligning to TRBD1. V lost 2 bases, J lost 3 bases, and 12 bases stayed unmatched. Germline-derived CDR1 and CDR2 are SGHAT and FQNNGV. The CDR3 is 18 amino acids. The CDR3 DNA reads as TGTGCCAGCAGCTTACTATCCACAGGGGGACGCGTCAAAAACATTCAGTACTTC. The encoded protein is CASSLLSTGGRVKNIQYF.

Ten or more counts support this clonotype. This sequence joins TRBV28 and TRBJ1-5; tentatively, D is TRBD1 (5 bases). CDR3 length equals 15 residues. With 2 bases removed from V and 3 bases from J, the gap between germline ends came to 11 bases. Germline CDR1 is MDHEN and CDR2 is SYDVKM. The DNA for the CDR3 is TGTGCCAGCAGTTTAATGGGGGTTAACAATCAGCCCCAGCATTTT. It yields the protein CASSLMGVNNQPQHF.

J is TRBJ2-5 and V is TRBV20-1; 9 bases line up with TRBD2. V lost 1 base, J lost 9 bases, and 15 bases stayed unmatched. Germline V gives CDR1 DFQATT, CDR2 SNEGSKA (reference sequence). This CDR3 has 16 residues. The CDR3 is CSARVRWRGGLSAQYF. The CDR3 bases are TGCAGTGCTAGAGTAAGGTGGCGGGGGGGCCTTTCGGCCCAGTACTTC.

V and J are TRBV4-2 and TRBJ2-7; possible D gene TRBD2, 5 bases. The CDR3 covers 15 residues. V shed 1 base and J shed 2 bases, with 12 bases lying between them. Germline CDR1 reads LGHNA; CDR2 reads YNFKEQ. In DNA form, the CDR3 reads TGTGCCAGCAGCCAAGCCGGACTTGGGCCCTACGAGCAGTACTTC. This codes for CASSQAGLGPYEQYF.